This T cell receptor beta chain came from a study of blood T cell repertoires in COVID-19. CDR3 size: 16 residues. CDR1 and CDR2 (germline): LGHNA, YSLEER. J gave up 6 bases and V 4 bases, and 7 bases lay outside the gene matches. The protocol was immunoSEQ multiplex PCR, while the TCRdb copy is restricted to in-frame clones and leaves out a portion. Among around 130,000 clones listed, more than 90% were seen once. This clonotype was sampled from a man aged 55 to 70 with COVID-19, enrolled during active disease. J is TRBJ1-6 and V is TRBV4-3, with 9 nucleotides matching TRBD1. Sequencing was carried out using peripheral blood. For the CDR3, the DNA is TGCGCCAGCAGCCGAGGCACAGGGGGCATTAATTCACCCCTCCACTTT. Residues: CASSRGTGGINSPLHF.